Included here is one TCR beta chain sequence, with context. The antigen remains undetermined. This sample stems from a study of cytomegalovirus exposure and HLA in healthy donors. Study context: Within the Caucasian-associated ancestry cluster were 81% of the roughly 400 genotyped donors.

In the PCR, 60 Vbeta and 13 Jbeta primers were used. Sequenced by immunoSEQ multiplex PCR; TCRdb stores in-frame clones only, minus some. The sample table includes 150,000 to 200,000 clones. The length of the CDR3 is 17 residues. CDR1 and CDR2 (germline): SGHAT, FQNNGV. V was clipped by 5 bases and J by 2 bases; unmatched bases: 12. Regarding the study as a whole: Near-uniform donor sequencing depth was presumed by presence/absence analyses. In a later analysis, TCR beta V- and J-gene trimming was associated with a missense DCLRE1C variant.

This TCR was sampled from a man younger than 40 in good health and CMV-seronegative. This rearrangement joins TRBV11-2 to TRBJ2-3; 8 bases align to TRBD2. Sequencing was done on a sample of PBMCs. This CDR3 reads CASSPKGAGDTTDTQYF. The CDR3 DNA sequence: TGTGCCAGCAGCCCAAAGGGAGCGGGGGACACCACAGATACGCAGTATTTT.